Here is one T cell receptor (beta chain) with its context. The CDR3 is made up of 17 amino acids. V lost 2 bases and J lost 5; bases outside the gene matches: 7. Germline assignment: CDR1 MNHEY and CDR2 SMNVEV (reference sequence). The data stem from a study of blood T cell repertoires in COVID-19. Study details: The cDNA or gDNA used as material had been derived from T cells, B-cell-depleted T cells, or PBMCs.

Clones were sequenced by immunoSEQ multiplex PCR, and TCRdb holds only the in-frame ones, with some missing. The data contain roughly 140,000 clones, around nine tenths of them seen just once; the ten biggest clones take up roughly 2%. This clonotype was obtained from a human donor in a cohort sampled during active COVID-19. This chain connects TRBV27 to TRBJ2-1; 12 positions match TRBD2. Sequencing input: peripheral blood. The CDR3 DNA is TGTGCCAGCAGTTTAACTAGCGGGGGGTTAACTAACAATGAGCAGTTCTTC. Translated, it gives CASSLTSGGLTNNEQFF.